The source of this T cell receptor (beta chain) is a study of T cells after yellow fever vaccination. Trimming shortened V by 3 bases and J by 0 bases, and 11 bases separated the two germline ends. The CDR3 loop spans 15 amino acids. The germline V gene encodes CDR1 SGHVS and CDR2 FQNEAQ. Study conclusions and caveats: Only a small proportion of the clonotypes turned up in both the CD4 and the CD8 compartments, likely arising from convergent recombination.

This clonotype was seen a few times. The antigen remains undetermined. It was through 5'RACE template switching that TCR cDNA was made, with a universal primer site and UMIs added. TCRdb analysed the 5' RACE reads with MiXCR anew, one entry per CDR3 protein. The sample yields fewer than 650,000 distinct CDR3 sequences, 21% seen once. Sequences were derived from PBMCs, sampled more than 20 days after the first yellow fever vaccination. The genes are TRBV7-8 and TRBJ2-5; D possibly matches TRBD1 or TRBD2 (6 bases each). The sequence derives from a man between 18 and 29 years old who received the YFV17D yellow fever vaccine. The CDR3 reads CASSFAGQYQETQYF. CDR3 coding DNA: TGTGCCAGCAGCTTTGCGGGACAATACCAAGAGACCCAGTACTTC. Supplemented by reference TRBV7-8 and TRBJ2-5, the full variable domain reads GAGVSQSPRYKVAKRGQDVALRCDPISGHVSLFWYQQALGQGPEFLTYFQNEAQLDKSGLPSDRFFAERPEGSVSTLKIQRTQQEDSAVYLCASSFAGQYQETQYFGPGTRLLVL.